What follows describes a single TCR beta chain. What antigen it recognizes has not been identified. Per-nucleotide qualities are absent, and no much larger clonotype sits a single base away. Library creation used the immunoSEQ multiplex PCR assay. TCRdb limited this immuneACCESS table to in-frame rearrangements with V and J called. A share of clones is missing; checked studies link under half to unresolved V genes, and the rest is unexplained. The sample table holds over 110,000 clones, of which more than 90% were seen once. The ten biggest clones cover about 11% of the sample. The sample belongs to a study of control samples from healthy donors and cancer patients (dated by TCRdb to about 2020). Its CDR3 holds 16 amino acids, cysteine through phenylalanine. Only CDR3 DNA remains: 48 bases, in frame from the first base. From the germline V gene, CDR1 is SGHRS and CDR2 is YFSETQ. From V the trimming removes 5 bases and from J it removes 7 bases, while the gene matches leave 15 bases of the junction unaccounted for.

Rearrangement joined TRBV5-1 to TRBJ2-1; 7 nucleotides in the junction match TRBD2. This sequence originates from a man under 40 in good health. Sequenced input: blood. The sequence in DNA is TGCGCCAGCAGTCTCAGGGCGGGAGTATCGGGGAATGAGCAGTTCTTC. It translates to CASSLRAGVSGNEQFF.